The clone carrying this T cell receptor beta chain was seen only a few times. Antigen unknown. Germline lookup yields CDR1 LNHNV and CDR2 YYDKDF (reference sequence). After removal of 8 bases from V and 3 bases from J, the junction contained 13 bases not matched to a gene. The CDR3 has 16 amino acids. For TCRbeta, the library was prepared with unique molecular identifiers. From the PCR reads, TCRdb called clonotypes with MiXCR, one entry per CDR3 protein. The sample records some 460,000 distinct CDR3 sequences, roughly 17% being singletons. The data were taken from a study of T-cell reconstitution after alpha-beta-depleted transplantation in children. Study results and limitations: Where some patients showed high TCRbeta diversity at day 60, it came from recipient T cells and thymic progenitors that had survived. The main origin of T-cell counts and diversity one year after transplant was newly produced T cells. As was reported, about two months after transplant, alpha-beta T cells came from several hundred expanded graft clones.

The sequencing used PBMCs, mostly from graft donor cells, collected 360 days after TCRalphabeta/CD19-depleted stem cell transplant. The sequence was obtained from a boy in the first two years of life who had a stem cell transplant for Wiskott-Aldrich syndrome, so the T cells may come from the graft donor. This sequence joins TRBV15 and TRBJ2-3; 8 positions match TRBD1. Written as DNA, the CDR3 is TGTGCCACCTCGGGCCGGGACAGGTTAAGGACAGATACGCAGTATTTT. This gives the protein CATSGRDRLRTDTQYF.